The present entry profiles one TCR beta chain with its context. The data originate from a study of cytomegalovirus exposure and HLA in healthy donors. The germline gives CDR1 SGHNT, CDR2 YYREEE (reference sequence). The CDR3 contains 16 residues. V dropped 0 bases and J dropped 9; count of bases not matched to a gene: 9. The PCR used 60 Vbeta and 13 Jbeta primers. Profiling relied on immunoSEQ multiplex PCR, and the TCRdb table lists in-frame clones only, not all of them. Of some 120,000 clones listed, about 80% are singletons. The specimen sequenced was PBMCs. The J gene is TRBJ1-6, the V gene TRBV5-4; TRBD1 matches at 7 bases. This TCR derives from a human donor in good health. CDR3 nucleotides: TGTGCCAGCAGCTTGGCAGGACAGGCCAAAGTTTCACCCCTCCACTTT. Encoded protein: CASSLAGQAKVSPLHF.